This TCR beta chain was captured in a study of T cell repertoires in ileal Crohn's disease. Here immunoSEQ multiplex PCR was the method, and the copy in TCRdb shows in-frame clones only, minus some. The sample lists 6,000 or so clones, 95% seen once, with approximately 0.33% in the top ten. Germline V lookup: CDR1 SGDLS, CDR2 YYNGEE. This CDR3 comprises 14 residues. V dropped 7 bases and J dropped 5; count of bases not matched to a gene: 8. The chain joins TRBV9 to TRBJ2-2, with 7 nucleotides matching TRBD2. The sequenced sample was ileal tissue. The TCR sequence derives from an adult with Crohn's disease. CDR3: CASGRAGWTGELFF. The CDR3 coding sequence is TGTGCCAGCGGAAGAGCGGGGTGGACCGGGGAGCTGTTTTTT.